Below are 15 T cell receptor beta chains sequenced from a single sample in a study of molecular identifiers for immune sequencing clone quantification. TCRdb re-called the PCR reads through MiXCR, storing one row per CDR3 protein. The sample carries approximately 500,000 distinct CDR3 sequences, over 20% recorded once. The sequencing input was naive CD8+ T cells from blood, with Jurkat cell RNA spiked in. The subset is: FACS-sorted CD8+CD4-CCR7+CD45RA+ naive T cells. The receptors come from a human donor in good health. Some libraries in this study had Jurkat cell RNA spiked in.

This clonotype was counted only a few times. This chain uses TRBV30 with TRBJ2-7; D is unclear. The ends were cut back, 0 bases at V and 0 bases at J, with 9 bases in the middle. The CDR3 covers 14 residues. The germline gives CDR1 GTSNPN, CDR2 SVGIG (reference sequence). The DNA of the CDR3 is TGTGCCTGGAGTGTACAAGAAAGCTCCTACGAGCAGTACTTC. Translating gives CAWSVQESSYEQYF.

This clonotype occurred many times. The chain links TRBV3-1 to TRBJ1-6; 7 bases are shared with TRBD1. This CDR3 comprises 15 residues. Trimming took 4 bases from V and 8 from J; bases not matched to a gene: 8. Looked up from germline, CDR1 is LGHDT and CDR2 is YNNKEL (reference sequence). DNA for the CDR3: TGTGCCAGCAGCCCCCGGGACAGACTTTATTCACCCCTCCACTTT. It yields the protein CASSPRDRLYSPLHF. Together with reference TRBV3-1 and TRBJ1-6, the CDR3 gives the full variable domain: DTAVSQTPKYLVTQMGNDKSIKCEQNLGHDTMYWYKQDSKKFLKIMFSYNNKELIINETVPNRFSPKSPDKAHLNLHINSLELGDSAVYFCASSPRDRLYSPLHFGNGTRLTVT.

This clonotype showed up just once. A single base separates this from a much larger clone, so it may be a read error. CDR3 DNA: TGCGGTGCTAGGGGTGATTCGAACACTGAAGCTTTCTTT. Translated: CGARGDSNTEAFF. V gene TRBV20-1 combines with J gene TRBJ1-1, with D tentatively TRBD1 (5 bases). The CDR3 is made up of 13 amino acids. The V gene's germline CDR1 is DFQATT and CDR2 SNEGSKA (reference sequence).

The V gene is TRBV19, the J gene TRBJ1-1; no reliable D call. The CDR3 consists of 15 residues. Germline V gene sequence: CDR1 LNHDA, CDR2 SQIVND (reference sequence). V was trimmed by 5 bases and J by 1 base, leaving 14 bases between them. CDR3 region: CASSAYETPNTEAFF. CDR3 nucleotides: TGTGCCAGTAGTGCCTACGAGACACCGAACACTGAAGCTTTCTTT.

About this clonotype: Because it lacks the conserved phenylalanine or tryptophan at the end, this CDR3 is likely a read error. The J gene is TRBJ2-1, the V gene TRBV25-1, with D possibly called TRBD1 or TRBD2 (5 bases each). The CDR3 is 16 residues long. V gave up 1 base and J gave up 0 bases, with 10 bases separating them. Germline V lookup: CDR1 MGHDK, CDR2 SYGVNS. The DNA of the CDR3 is TGTGCCAGCAGTGAATTTTTGGGACCCTCCTACAATGAGCAGTTCCTC. As protein: CASSEFLGPSYNEQFL.

This sequence joins TRBV19 and TRBJ2-2, with D perhaps being TRBD1 or TRBD2 (5 bases each). This CDR3 is 16 amino acids long. The germline gives CDR1 LNHDA, CDR2 SQIVND (reference sequence). V dropped 5 bases and J dropped 2 bases, with 15 bases sitting between them. The CDR3 sequence is CASSVVRDGNTGELFF. As DNA, the CDR3 is TGTGCCAGTAGTGTGGTCCGGGACGGCAACACCGGGGAGCTGTTTTTT.

This clonotype has more than one count but fewer than ten. This chain uses TRBV6-2 or TRBV6-3 with TRBJ2-5, with 13 bases identical to TRBD2. The CDR3 length is 18 residues. CDR1 is MNHEY, CDR2 SVGEGT, per germline. The V gene end was trimmed by 4 bases and the J gene end by 0 bases; junction bases not matched to a gene: 8. CDR3 nucleotides: TGTGCCAGCAGTTCTCGACTAGCGGGGGGCGAGTACCAAGAGACCCAGTACTTC. As protein: CASSSRLAGGEYQETQYF.

This clonotype was detected ten times or more. The chain employs TRBV20-1 and TRBJ2-6; 7 bases match TRBD1. The CDR3 length is 17 residues. From germline, CDR1 is DFQATT and CDR2 SNEGSKA (reference sequence). V was pared by 7 bases and J by 0 bases, with 12 bases of the junction left unmatched. The CDR3 is CSVSRDSESSGANVLTF. For the CDR3, the DNA is TGCAGTGTTTCACGGGACAGTGAGAGCTCTGGGGCCAACGTCCTGACTTTC.

This clonotype was observed many times. The V gene is TRBV9, the J gene TRBJ2-7; 7 bases fit TRBD1. The CDR3 has 15 amino acids. After removal of 2 bases from V and 4 bases from J, the junction contained 9 bases not matched to a gene. Germline V CDR1 and CDR2: SGDLS, YYNGEE. This chain's CDR3 is CASSVTGATGYEQYF. For the CDR3, the DNA is TGTGCCAGCAGCGTTACAGGGGCCACCGGGTACGAGCAGTACTTC.

This clonotype was seen more than once but under ten times. CDR3 nucleotide sequence: TGCAGTGCTAGAGACCTAGGGGAGTACAATGAGCAGTTCTTC. It translates to CSARDLGEYNEQFF. This chain connects TRBV20-1 to TRBJ2-1; D is perhaps TRBD1 or TRBD2 (5 bases each). The CDR3 is made up of 14 amino acids. Germline CDR1 is DFQATT and CDR2 is SNEGSKA (reference sequence). V was trimmed by 0 bases and J by 4 bases, leaving 10 bases between them.

The table lists this clonotype with a few counts. The V call is TRBV28, the J call TRBJ1-1, with 11 bases fitting TRBD1. CDR3 length: 19 amino acids. The V gene's germline CDR1 is MDHEN and CDR2 SYDVKM. V lost 2 bases and J lost 4; bases outside the gene matches: 15. The chain's CDR3 is CASSLHEDRGLFRGTEAFF. CDR3 in DNA: TGTGCCAGCAGTTTACACGAGGACAGGGGGCTATTCCGAGGCACTGAAGCTTTCTTT.

V usage is TRBV5-1 and J usage is TRBJ2-2; 9 positions agree with TRBD2. The CDR3 has 17 residues. V lost 2 bases and J lost 3; bases outside the gene matches: 8. Looked up from germline, CDR1 is SGHRS and CDR2 is YFSETQ. DNA for the CDR3: TGCGCCAGCAGCTTAACCGCGGGGGGGAGAGACACCGGGGAGCTGTTTTTT. Translation: CASSLTAGGRDTGELFF.

In the case of this clonotype: Since a much larger clone is just one base distant, this may be a read error. The rearrangement joins TRBV28 to TRBJ2-2; D remains unclear. The CDR3 has 15 residues. Deletions cut 3 bases from V and 1 base from J, with 9 bases between. In germline, CDR1 is MDHEN, CDR2 SYDVKM. The CDR3 DNA reads TGTGCCAGCAGTTTTTTGGTGGGGAACACCGGGGAGCTGTTTTTT. It codes for CASSFLVGNTGELFF.

This clonotype was seen ten or more times. This chain joins TRBV27 and TRBJ1-2; D is undetermined. The V end lost 4 bases, the J end lost 6 bases, and 12 bases lay between the germline ends. The CDR3 length is 13 residues. Germline V lookup: CDR1 MNHEY, CDR2 SMNVEV (reference sequence). CDR3: CASSSLPWDGYTF. CDR3 coding DNA: TGTGCCAGCAGTTCCCTCCCCTGGGATGGCTACACCTTC.

The chain recombines TRBV29-1 with TRBJ2-7; 8 bases fit TRBD2. With V trimmed by 4 bases and J by 3 bases, 8 bases remained unmatched. Germline V gives CDR1 SQVTM, CDR2 ANQGSEA. This CDR3 is 14 amino acids long. Here the CDR3 reads CSVVWAGGDYEQYF. CDR3 coding DNA: TGCAGCGTTGTATGGGCGGGGGGTGACTACGAGCAGTACTTC.